This T cell receptor (beta chain) originates from a study of blood T cell repertoires in COVID-19 (dated by TCRdb to between 2020 and 2021). Regarding the research as a whole: Samples from collaborators originated in the United States, Italy and Spain and spanned both the acute and convalescent phases of COVID-19. The prospective study material was composed of cDNA or gDNA derived from T cells, B-cell-depleted T cells, or PBMCs. Deeply sampled blood TCRbeta repertoires from subjects exposed to, actively infected with, or recovered from COVID-19 were included in the dataset. The repertoires were released in a freely available public database meant as a resource for research on the immune response to SARS-CoV-2. The samples were drawn from the first 160 participants of the ongoing ImmuneRACE study and from more than 1,000 subjects provided by 6 global collaborators. Sample metadata almost always included a de-identified subject ID, COVID-19 status, age in years and sex. Where available, HLA class I and class II types were obtained from metadata supplied by the sample provider rather than from assay-based typing. What the study reported, not specific to this receptor: The quantity of clinical and demographic metadata differed by source and by participant and was supplied without curation.

TCRbeta CDR3 regions were amplified from genomic DNA by means of the immunoSEQ Assay, a bias-controlled multiplex PCR. The authors' analysis ran thus. The number of nucleated cells in each sample was estimated by amplification of reference gene primers within the assay. To quantify the absolute abundance of each unique TCRbeta CDR3 rearrangement, sequence reads were collapsed and filtered. For each sample, productive Simpson clonality was calculated as the square root of Simpson's diversity index over productive rearrangements. This is the immuneACCESS table as TCRdb keeps it, with only in-frame sequences that have V and J called. A part of the clones is gone; compared with another copy, unresolved V genes explain less than half, and the rest is unexplained. The DNA was the basis for D and trimming; V, J and clone size are from that table. Present in this sample are a few hundred thousand clones, approximately 91% of which were seen just once. The ten largest clones add up to 0.8% of the sample.

This clone has a single count. Which antigen it targets is not known. No much larger clone is present one base from it, and per-base qualities are unavailable. Whole blood was collected in K2EDTA tubes by collaborating institutions according to the institutions' own protocols. For TCRbeta analysis, collaborators shipped samples as frozen whole blood, isolated PBMCs, or DNA extracted from either of those sample types. V sheds 5 bases and J sheds 4 bases, leaving 10 bases between their ends. From the cysteine through the phenylalanine, the CDR3 covers 13 amino acids. Kept here is only the CDR3 DNA, which spans 39 bases and is read in frame from base 1. CDR1 and CDR2 (SEHNR, FQNEAQ) derive from the germline V gene (reference sequence).

This sequence was found in a woman aged 30 to 39 with acute or convalescent COVID-19. The sequencing sample was made of peripheral blood. The receptor chain draws on TRBV7-9 and TRBJ2-3, and the D gene may be TRBD2, 6 bases matching. CDR3 region: CASSPRGPDTQYF. The DNA sequence is TGTGCCAGCAGCCCGCGGGGCCCAGATACGCAGTATTTT.